The 32 T cell receptor beta chains below come from one sample, sequenced in a study of shared clonotypes between healthy human individuals. The table came from immunoSEQ multiplex PCR; TCRdb's copy has only in-frame clones and leaves some out. This table has 850,000 to 1,200,000 clones, around 75% appearing once. The sample taken for sequencing was memory CD4+ T cells sorted from blood. Subset here: CD45RA-negative fraction. The source is a young man in good health.

The J gene is TRBJ2-2, the V gene TRBV6-1, with 7 bases fitting TRBD2. The V segment lost 6 bases and the J segment 3 bases; nucleotides outside the gene matches: 7. From germline, CDR1 is MNHNS and CDR2 SASEGT. This CDR3 has 15 residues. CDR3 in amino acids: CASSERDRDTGELFF. CDR3 bases: TGTGCCAGCAGCGAGCGGGATAGAGACACCGGGGAGCTGTTTTTT.

The chain employs TRBV4-2 and TRBJ1-4, with TRBD1 as a possible D gene (6 bases). V lost 4 bases, J lost 4 bases, and 13 bases lay in between. There are 15 residues in the CDR3. CDR1 LGHNA and CDR2 YNFKEQ come from the germline V gene. The CDR3 region has the DNA TGTGCCAGCAGCCCGCGGGAGGGACATAATGAAAAACTGTTTTTT. This gives the protein CASSPREGHNEKLFF.

The gene calls are TRBV7-6 and TRBJ2-7, with D tentatively TRBD1 (6 bases). V dropped 5 bases and J dropped 7 bases, with 15 bases sitting between them. The CDR3 is made up of 13 amino acids. Germline loops: CDR1 SGHVS, CDR2 FNYEAQ. Here the CDR3 DNA reads TGTGCCAGCAGCGCACAACAGGGTGGTGAGCAGTACTTC. Its protein is CASSAQQGGEQYF. The full variable domain, completed using reference TRBV7-6 and TRBJ2-7, is GAGVSQSPRYKVTKRGQDVALRCDPISGHVSLYWYRQALGQGPEFLTYFNYEAQQDKSGLPNDRFSAERPEGSISTLTIQRTEQRDSAMYRCASSAQQGGEQYFGPGTRLTVT.

This clone was seen once. This chain joins TRBV28 and TRBJ1-3, with a weak D call TRBD1 (5 bases). From germline, CDR1 is MDHEN and CDR2 SYDVKM. The CDR3 is 14 residues long. Deletions cut 4 bases from V and 4 bases from J, with 11 bases between. CDR3 region: CASSSGTWGNTIYF. The CDR3 nucleotides read TGTGCCAGCAGTTCCGGGACCTGGGGAAACACCATATATTTT.

This chain links TRBV6-1 with TRBJ2-2; no clear D. The CDR3 is 15 residues long. Germline V gene sequence: CDR1 MNHNS, CDR2 SASEGT. V lost 7 bases and J 0 bases, leaving 12 bases between the germline ends. CDR3 sequence (DNA): TGTGCCAGCAATTGGGCTAGTCCGAACACCGGGGAGCTGTTTTTT. It translates to CASNWASPNTGELFF.

V and J are TRBV9 and TRBJ2-5, with D perhaps matching TRBD1 (5 bases). The CDR3 is 14 amino acids. V dropped 4 bases and J dropped 5 bases, with 15 bases sitting between them. From germline, CDR1 is SGDLS and CDR2 YYNGEE. DNA of the CDR3: TGTGCCAGCAGCCCCAATCTGGGGCGGGAGACCCAGTACTTC. Its protein is CASSPNLGRETQYF. Drawing the rest from reference TRBV9 and TRBJ2-5, the complete variable domain is DSGVTQTPKHLITATGQRVTLRCSPRSGDLSVYWYQQSLDQGLQFLIQYYNGEERAKGNILERFSAQQFPDLHSELNLSSLELGDSALYFCASSPNLGRETQYFGPGTRLLVL.

This clone has a handful of counts. The sample has other DNA sequences that encode this CDR3 too. CDR3 nucleotide sequence: TGTGCCAGCAGTGTCGCAGCTTCTAATCAGCCCCAGCATTTT. Translation: CASSVAASNQPQHF. The V and J genes are TRBV2 and TRBJ1-5; D unclear. The germline gives CDR1 SNHLY, CDR2 FYNNEI. Trimming removed 4 bases from V and 4 bases from J, with 11 bases in between. The CDR3 sequence is 14 residues long.

The chain carries TRBV15 and TRBJ2-7; D possibly uses TRBD1 or TRBD2 (5 bases each). The CDR3 runs 14 residues. Trimming left V 6 bases short and J 3 bases short, with 15 bases between. Germline-derived CDR1 and CDR2 are LNHNV and YYDKDF (reference sequence). The CDR3: CATRPGPKNYEQYF. The CDR3 nucleotides read TGTGCCACCAGACCGGGACCGAAGAACTACGAGCAGTACTTC. Variable domain in full (rest from reference TRBV15 and TRBJ2-7): DAMVIQNPRYQVTQFGKPVTLSCSQTLNHNVMYWYQQKSSQAPKLLFHYYDKDFNNEADTPDNFQSRRPNTSFCFLDIRSPGLGDTAMYLCATRPGPKNYEQYFGPGTRLTVT.

The V call is TRBV10-3, the J call TRBJ1-5; 7 bases fit TRBD1. With 6 bases clipped from V and 3 bases from J, the junction kept 2 bases outside the gene matches. CDR1 ENHRY and CDR2 SYGVKD come from the germline V gene. The length of the CDR3 is 13 residues. Here the CDR3 reads CAIRDRANQPQHF. The CDR3 nucleotides are TGTGCCATCAGAGACAGGGCCAATCAGCCCCAGCATTTT.

In its sample, this clone was seen once. The V gene is TRBV4-2, the J gene TRBJ1-4; 8 nucleotides agree with TRBD1. Germline lookup yields CDR1 LGHNA and CDR2 YNFKEQ. CDR3 length: 17 amino acids. Trimming at V came to 1 base and at J to 0 bases, leaving 4 bases not matched to a gene. This CDR3 reads CASSQGDRGATNEKLFF. Written as DNA, the CDR3 is TGTGCCAGCAGCCAAGGAGACAGGGGAGCAACTAATGAAAAACTGTTTTTT.

The gene calls are TRBV27 and TRBJ2-2; 12 nucleotides agree with TRBD2. This CDR3 contains 16 residues. V was clipped by 5 bases and J by 6 bases; unmatched bases: 7. Germline CDR1 MNHEY, CDR2 SMNVEV (reference sequence). The CDR3 DNA is TGTGCCAGCAGTCCCCATGCTAGCGGGAGGGCCGGGGAGCTGTTTTTT. This encodes CASSPHASGRAGELFF.

This clone is a singleton in its sample. The chain links TRBV18 to TRBJ2-3; D not certain. The V gene's germline CDR1 is KGHSH and CDR2 LQKENI. This CDR3 has 14 residues. V dropped 3 bases and J dropped 1 base, with 8 bases sitting between them. CDR3 in DNA: TGTGCCAGCTCACCGGCGACTCGCACAGATACGCAGTATTTT. It translates to CASSPATRTDTQYF.

For this clone: This may be a read error, as it is one base from a much larger clone. The chain has TRBV7-2 and TRBJ1-3; 7 nucleotides line up with TRBD1. V lost 5 bases, J lost 0 bases, and 4 bases stayed unmatched. This CDR3 contains 15 residues. Germline V lookup: CDR1 SGHTA, CDR2 FQGNSA. This CDR3 is CASSPGQLSGNTIYF. The CDR3, as DNA: TGTGCCAGCAGCCCGGGACAGCTCTCTGGAAACACCATATATTTT.

This clone was observed a few times. The chain employs TRBV6-1 and TRBJ2-7, with 8 bases fitting TRBD2. CDR3 length: 15 amino acids. Trimming removed 5 bases from V and 2 bases from J; junction bases left unmatched: 8. CDR1 is MNHNS and CDR2 is SASEGT in the germline V gene. CDR3: CASSITSGLAYEQYF. The CDR3 DNA reads as TGTGCCAGCAGTATAACTAGCGGTCTCGCCTACGAGCAGTACTTC.

The CDR3 nucleotides are TGTGCCAGCAGCAAAGGTAGATCGGGACAGGGGACCTACGAGCAGTACTTC. Protein: CASSKGRSGQGTYEQYF. The chain combines TRBV21-1 with TRBJ2-7; the table's D call of TRBD1 was not tested on the DNA. TRBV21-1 is termed a pseudogene. CDR3 size: 17 residues.

The chain has TRBV15 and TRBJ2-7; D is undetermined. Germline V CDR1 and CDR2: LNHNV, YYDKDF (reference sequence). This CDR3 contains 12 residues. V was shortened by 3 bases and J by 6 bases, with 9 bases between the two germline ends. CDR3 nucleotides: TGTGCCACCAGCAGGGGCCCGGGCGAGCAGTACTTC. This translates into CATSRGPGEQYF.

The rearrangement joins TRBV4-1 to TRBJ2-5; 9 positions agree with TRBD1. The V gene end was trimmed by 3 bases and the J gene end by 3 bases; junction bases not matched to a gene: 5. Germline V CDR1 and CDR2: MGHRA, YSYEKL. This CDR3 comprises 15 residues. CDR3 DNA: TGCGCCAGCAGCCAGCCGGACAGGGGAGAAGAGACCCAGTACTTC. Translated, it gives CASSQPDRGEETQYF.

J is TRBJ2-1 and V is TRBV18, with 9 bases fitting TRBD1. With 5 bases clipped from V and 6 bases from J, the junction kept 2 bases outside the gene matches. Germline CDR1 KGHSH, CDR2 LQKENI. The CDR3 spans 13 residues. For the CDR3, the DNA is TGTGCCAGCTCAGAGACAGGGGGCAATGAGCAGTTCTTC. Translation: CASSETGGNEQFF.

The CDR3 spells CASSDLRGLTGRGYTF. CDR3 nucleotide sequence: TGTGCCAGCAGTGATCTTAGGGGACTAACCGGGAGGGGCTACACCTTC. V and J are TRBV28 and TRBJ1-2, with TRBD1 as a possible D gene (5 bases). V dropped 5 bases and J dropped 8 bases, with 24 bases sitting between them. CDR1 and CDR2 from the germline V gene are MDHEN and SYDVKM. The CDR3 length is 16 residues.

The genes are TRBV7-9 and TRBJ2-7; TRBD1 might be the D (5 bases). V lost 0 bases, J lost 6 bases, and 15 bases lay in between. Germline V gives CDR1 SEHNR, CDR2 FQNEAQ (reference sequence). The CDR3 is 15 residues long. CDR3 region: CASSLAWSGLSEQYF. The DNA for the CDR3 is TGTGCCAGCAGCTTAGCATGGTCAGGGTTGAGCGAGCAGTACTTC.

This clone was recorded at least ten times. Other nucleotide sequences in the sample specify the same CDR3. The chain joins TRBV30 to TRBJ1-6; 8 bases line up with TRBD1. The V gene's germline CDR1 is GTSNPN and CDR2 SVGIG (reference sequence). There are 15 residues in the CDR3. Trimming cost V 0 bases and J 7 bases; bases outside gene matches: 5. The CDR3 loop reads CAWSVGTGRNSPLHF. The CDR3 region has the DNA TGTGCCTGGAGTGTAGGGACAGGAAGGAATTCACCCCTCCACTTT.

The V call is TRBV5-1, the J call TRBJ1-1, with TRBD1 matching 9 bases. The CDR3 consists of 14 residues. With V trimmed by 4 bases and J by 6 bases, 7 bases remained unmatched. The V gene's germline CDR1 is SGHRS and CDR2 YFSETQ. The DNA of the CDR3 is TGCGCCAGCAGCGTACAGGGGGCCCCCCCTGAAGCTTTCTTT. This encodes CASSVQGAPPEAFF.

This clone turned up a few times. This chain connects TRBV21-1 to TRBJ2-3; TRBD2, as called in the table, went unchecked against the DNA. TRBV21-1 corresponds to a pseudogene. The CDR3 is 15 amino acids. CDR3 nucleotides: TGTGCCAGCAGCACCCGGGGGGGCAAATTAGATACGCAGTATTTT. Amino acids: CASSTRGGKLDTQYF.

V gene TRBV7-2 combines with J gene TRBJ1-2; D gene unclear. The germline V and J ends were trimmed by 0 bases and 3 bases, with 8 bases remaining between them. The CDR3 covers 14 residues. CDR1 is SGHTA and CDR2 is FQGNSA in the germline V gene. As DNA, the CDR3 is TGTGCCAGCAGCTTAGCATTGGAGGACTATGGCTACACCTTC. It yields the protein CASSLALEDYGYTF.

This clone was seen more than once but under ten times. V gene TRBV6-1 combines with J gene TRBJ2-3, with TRBD1 as a possible D gene (6 bases). This CDR3 region has 15 residues. CDR1 and CDR2 (germline): MNHNS, SASEGT. V was trimmed by 2 bases and J by 3 bases, leaving 12 bases between them. CDR3 region: CASSEMGARTDTQYF. The CDR3 DNA follows: TGTGCCAGCAGTGAAATGGGGGCGCGGACAGATACGCAGTATTTT.

This clone has just one count. V is TRBV10-3 and J is TRBJ1-1, with a weak D call TRBD1 (6 bases). The CDR3 is 16 amino acids. CDR1 and CDR2 (germline): ENHRY, SYGVKD. V was pared by 0 bases and J by 4 bases, with 15 bases between. The CDR3 DNA reads as TGTGCCATCAGTGAGTCGGGCGGGGGCCGGGGCACTGAAGCTTTCTTT. Translation: CAISESGGGRGTEAFF.

As regards this clone: The same CDR3 can be traced to other DNA sequences in this sample. The genes are TRBV5-1 and TRBJ2-2; no firm D call. The V gene's germline CDR1 is SGHRS and CDR2 YFSETQ. The CDR3 consists of 14 residues. V was pared by 0 bases and J by 0 bases, with 3 bases between. The CDR3 here is CASSLGSNTGELFF. Written as DNA, the CDR3 is TGCGCCAGCAGCTTGGGCTCGAACACCGGGGAGCTGTTTTTT.

This clone came up once. The rearrangement uses TRBV4-3 and TRBJ1-1, with a weak D call TRBD1 (5 bases). The V gene's germline CDR1 is LGHNA and CDR2 YSLEER. The CDR3 consists of 15 residues. The V gene lost 0 bases and the J gene lost 6 bases, with 14 bases spanning the gap. The CDR3 DNA reads TGCGCCAGCAGCCAAGACGCAGGGTTTCAGGCTGAAGCTTTCTTT. It specifies CASSQDAGFQAEAFF.

The genes are TRBV5-1 and TRBJ2-1; 15 bases are a match to TRBD2. This CDR3 spans 16 amino acids. The V gene end was trimmed by 4 bases and the J gene end by 8 bases; junction bases not matched to a gene: 7. CDR1 and CDR2 from the germline V gene are SGHRS and YFSETQ. CDR3 in amino acids: CASSIGTSGRLDEQFF. Here the CDR3 DNA reads TGCGCCAGCAGCATTGGGACTAGCGGGAGGTTAGATGAGCAGTTCTTC.

CDR3 sequence: CASSQPAGITYEQYF. Here the CDR3 DNA reads TGTGCCAGCTCACAACCGGCAGGGATTACCTACGAGCAGTACTTC. The chain recombines TRBV18 with TRBJ2-7; a possible D gene is TRBD1 (5 bases). The germline V and J ends were trimmed by 4 bases and 2 bases, with 15 bases remaining between them. The CDR3 contains 15 residues. The germline CDR1 and CDR2 sequences are KGHSH and LQKENI.

This clone was observed a handful of times. This chain links TRBV29-1 with TRBJ1-3; 10 nucleotides align to TRBD1. Trimming took 6 bases from V and 4 from J; bases not matched to a gene: 6. Looked up from germline, CDR1 is SQVTM and CDR2 is ANQGSEA. The CDR3 is 14 residues long. The CDR3 loop is CSVGTGAAGNTIYF. CDR3 nucleotide sequence: TGCAGCGTGGGGACAGGGGCGGCGGGAAACACCATATATTTT.

J is TRBJ1-6 and V is TRBV15; 9 nucleotides line up with TRBD1. CDR3 length equals 13 residues. J lost 7 bases, V lost 8 bases, and 3 bases had no gene match. Looked up from germline, CDR1 is LNHNV and CDR2 is YYDKDF (reference sequence). The CDR3 region is CATQGQGNSPLHF. The CDR3 coding sequence is TGTGCCACCCAGGGACAGGGAAATTCACCCCTCCACTTT.